What follows are 28 T cell receptor beta chains derived from one specimen sequenced in a study of OX40 agonist ivuxolimab in advanced cancers. This table comes from immunoSEQ multiplex PCR, and its TCRdb copy is limited to in-frame clones, with some not included. The sample contains 50,000 to 75,000 clones, roughly 85% of which appear only once. The sample was CD4+ or CD8+ T cells sorted from blood, taken in a trial of the OX40 agonist ivuxolimab. Receptors were obtained from an adult with an advanced solid tumor such as melanoma, head and neck, liver or kidney cancer.

This clone was counted once. The chain employs TRBV7-3 and TRBJ2-1; 9 bases fit TRBD2. Germline assignment: CDR1 SGHTA and CDR2 FQGTGA. The trim removed 1 base at V and 0 bases at J, leaving 7 bases unmatched. The CDR3 is made up of 18 amino acids. Here the CDR3 reads CASSLSSLAGTSYNEQFF. CDR3 sequence (DNA): TGTGCCAGCAGCTTAAGCTCCCTAGCGGGGACCTCCTACAATGAGCAGTTCTTC.

The chain couples TRBV6-1 to TRBJ2-5, with no clear D. Trimming shortened V by 7 bases and J by 5 bases, and 8 bases separated the two germline ends. Germline V gene data show CDR1 as MNHNS and CDR2 as SASEGT. This CDR3 is built from 11 residues. In nucleotides, the CDR3 is TGTGCCAGCACGCTATGGGAGACCCAGTACTTC. The encoded protein is CASTLWETQYF.

The chain joins TRBV2 to TRBJ2-7; 7 bases match TRBD1. Unmatched junction bases numbered 6, after V lost 5 bases and J lost 5 bases. From germline, CDR1 is SNHLY and CDR2 FYNNEI. The CDR3 contains 13 residues. The CDR3 spells CASSSRQGDEQYF. The CDR3 DNA reads TGTGCCAGCAGTTCTAGACAGGGAGACGAGCAGTACTTC.

There are a few counts of this clone. The chain is built from TRBV29-1 and TRBJ1-6; D is unresolved. The germline V gene has CDR1 SQVTM and CDR2 ANQGSEA. The V end lost 6 bases, the J end lost 10 bases, and 13 bases lay between the germline ends. The CDR3 is made up of 12 amino acids. The CDR3 reads CSVARKGSPLHF. The CDR3 bases are TGCAGCGTCGCGCGAAAAGGCTCACCCCTCCACTTT.

The count of this clone is one. The CDR3 loop reads CAWTDYPSSYEQYF. The CDR3 DNA is TGTGCCTGGACGGACTATCCCAGCTCCTACGAGCAGTACTTC. The chain links TRBV30 to TRBJ2-7; D may be TRBD2 (6 bases). Germline lookup yields CDR1 GTSNPN and CDR2 SVGIG (reference sequence). V lost 4 bases and J lost 0, with 13 bases in between. CDR3 length equals 14 residues.

This clone was detected only a few times. V usage is TRBV2 and J usage is TRBJ2-1; the D is unclear. CDR3 length equals 14 residues. Germline CDR1 reads SNHLY; CDR2 reads FYNNEI. With 2 bases removed from V and 3 bases from J, the gap between germline ends came to 8 bases. CDR3 region: CASSERVDYNEQFF. The DNA for the CDR3 is TGTGCCAGCAGTGAACGGGTGGACTACAATGAGCAGTTCTTC. The full variable domain, completed using reference TRBV2 and TRBJ2-1, is EPEVTQTPSHQVTQMGQEVILRCVPISNHLYFYWYRQILGQKVEFLVSFYNNEISEKSEIFDDQFSVERPDGSNFTLKIRSTKLEDSAMYFCASSERVDYNEQFFGPGTRLTVL.

This clone turned up a few times. The J gene is TRBJ1-2, the V gene TRBV2; 9 nucleotides match TRBD1. Germline CDR1 and CDR2: SNHLY and FYNNEI. The ends lost 6 bases at V and 2 bases at J; junction bases unmatched: 7. The CDR3 contains 15 residues. The CDR3: CASRGGQGGNYGYTF. The DNA of the CDR3 is TGTGCCAGCAGGGGGGGACAGGGAGGAAACTATGGCTACACCTTC.

In this sample, this clone turned up a few times. The rearrangement uses TRBV28 and TRBJ2-7; 12 positions match TRBD2. V dropped 6 bases and J dropped 7; count of bases not matched to a gene: 16. The CDR3 contains 17 residues. The germline gives CDR1 MDHEN, CDR2 SYDVKM. DNA for the CDR3: TGTGCCAGCAGCCTCTGGAATCTAGCGGGAGGGCCAGGGGAGCAGTACTTC. Translation gives CASSLWNLAGGPGEQYF.

The rearrangement joins TRBV27 to TRBJ2-1; 10 bases map to TRBD2. This CDR3 is built from 14 residues. Germline lookup yields CDR1 MNHEY and CDR2 SMNVEV (reference sequence). V lost 4 bases and J lost 7; bases outside the gene matches: 4. In nucleotides, the CDR3 is TGTGCCAGCAGTTATCTAGCGGGAGCTAATGAGCAGTTCTTC. As protein: CASSYLAGANEQFF.

This chain uses TRBV7-2 with TRBJ1-1; D might be TRBD1 (6 bases). The V and J ends lost 5 bases and 0 bases respectively, with 13 bases between them. From germline, CDR1 is SGHTA and CDR2 FQGNSA. The CDR3 contains 15 residues. This CDR3 reads CASSPRQVLNTEAFF. For the CDR3, the DNA is TGTGCCAGCAGCCCCCGACAGGTTTTGAACACTGAAGCTTTCTTT.

V gene TRBV19 combines with J gene TRBJ1-2; no reliable D call. Germline values: CDR1 LNHDA, CDR2 SQIVND (reference sequence). V was pared by 6 bases and J by 6 bases, with 14 bases between. The length of the CDR3 is 13 residues. The CDR3 reads CASRSTARDGYTF. CDR3 sequence (DNA): TGTGCCAGTAGGAGCACAGCCCGGGATGGCTACACCTTC.

This clone showed up just once. The chain links TRBV5-4 to TRBJ2-5, with a tentative D call TRBD1 (6 bases). Deletions cut 1 base from V and 0 bases from J, with 10 bases between. CDR1 and CDR2 from the germline V gene are SGHNT and YYREEE (reference sequence). The CDR3 length is 15 residues. The CDR3 bases are TGTGCCAGCAGCTTGATGGACAGACACCAAGAGACCCAGTACTTC. Translated, it gives CASSLMDRHQETQYF.

This clone has a handful of counts. The chain uses TRBV10-1 and TRBJ1-5; no definite D call. From germline, CDR1 is WNHNN and CDR2 SYGVQD (reference sequence). V gave up 4 bases and J gave up 1 base, with 14 bases separating them. The length of the CDR3 is 16 residues. Written as DNA, the CDR3 is TGCGCCAGCAGTGGCCAGCCCCGGGGAAGCAATCAGCCCCAGCATTTT. Amino acids: CASSGQPRGSNQPQHF.

The chain is built from TRBV6-5 and TRBJ2-7, with 8 bases matching TRBD2. The CDR3 has 14 amino acids. The germline V gene has CDR1 MNHEY and CDR2 SVGAGI. Trimming took 4 bases from V and 3 from J; bases not matched to a gene: 5. The CDR3: CASSSMGLGYEQYF. CDR3 in DNA: TGTGCCAGCAGTTCCATGGGACTAGGCTACGAGCAGTACTTC.

The table lists this clone with a count of one. The chain joins TRBV7-9 to TRBJ2-7; no firm D call. From germline, CDR1 is SEHNR and CDR2 FQNEAQ (reference sequence). The CDR3 totals 14 residues. The germline V and J ends were trimmed by 5 bases and 4 bases, with 15 bases remaining between them. The CDR3 region has the DNA TGTGCCAGCAGCCACGCGCATCTGGGATACGAGCAGTACTTC. This sequence encodes CASSHAHLGYEQYF.

This clone came up once. The chain couples TRBV27 to TRBJ2-5, with TRBD1 identical over 10 bases. The J segment lost 2 bases and the V segment lost 4 bases, leaving 7 bases of the junction unmatched. The CDR3 extends over 16 amino acids. CDR1 and CDR2 (germline): MNHEY, SMNVEV (reference sequence). The CDR3: CASSSSGTGVQETQYF. CDR3 nucleotides: TGTGCCAGCAGTTCCTCCGGGACAGGGGTGCAAGAGACCCAGTACTTC.

This rearrangement joins TRBV28 to TRBJ1-2; D might be TRBD1 (5 bases). Germline V CDR1 and CDR2: MDHEN, SYDVKM. This CDR3 spans 12 amino acids. The V gene lost 11 bases and the J gene lost 7 bases, with 17 bases spanning the gap. CDR3 nucleotide sequence: TGTGCCGCCGCGGGGGGGACCCGTGGCTACACCTTC. It yields the protein CAAAGGTRGYTF.

The gene calls are TRBV30 and TRBJ2-3, with 7 bases fitting TRBD1. Germline trimming cut 5 bases from V and 3 bases from J; bases unmatched to any gene: 8. Germline V gives CDR1 GTSNPN, CDR2 SVGIG (reference sequence). This CDR3 is built from 14 residues. The CDR3 here is CAWGQEQLTDTQYF. The CDR3 DNA reads TGTGCCTGGGGACAGGAACAACTAACAGATACGCAGTATTTT.

Comments on this clone: No conserved phenylalanine or tryptophan ends this CDR3, so it is likely a read error. The limits of the CDR3 on the DNA are not certain, so only TCRdb's listed CDR3 is given. The chain recombines TRBV20-1 with TRBJ1-1. The CDR3 totals 8 residues, both ends included. Germline loops: CDR1 DFQATT, CDR2 SNEGSKA (reference sequence). This chain's CDR3 is CSALRGAP.

The CDR3 loop reads CASSDLGEQYF. Written as DNA, the CDR3 is TGTGCCAGCAGTGATCTAGGAGAGCAGTACTTC. The chain has TRBV25-1 and TRBJ2-7; D gene unclear. CDR1 MGHDK and CDR2 SYGVNS come from the germline V gene. This CDR3 is built from 11 residues. Trimming removed 3 bases from V and 7 bases from J, with 7 bases in between.

This sequence joins TRBV5-4 and TRBJ1-3; D is uncertain. The germline V gene has CDR1 SGHNT and CDR2 YYREEE (reference sequence). The CDR3 contains 14 residues. The ends were cut back, 1 base at V and 0 bases at J, with 5 bases in the middle. CDR3 residues: CASSLPGSGNTIYF. The CDR3 nucleotides read TGTGCCAGCAGCTTGCCAGGCTCTGGAAACACCATATATTTT.

The chain recombines TRBV6-1 with TRBJ2-1; weak D call: TRBD1 (6 bases). Between the trimmed V and J ends, which lost 3 bases and 1 base, there was a span of 10 bases. The CDR3 sequence is 15 residues long. Germline CDR1 is MNHNS and CDR2 is SASEGT. CDR3 region: CASSDSGASYNEQFF. DNA of the CDR3: TGTGCCAGCAGTGACTCAGGGGCTTCCTACAATGAGCAGTTCTTC.

The chain recombines TRBV5-1 with TRBJ2-1, with 10 bases matching TRBD2. V lost 6 bases, J lost 1 base, and 1 base stayed unmatched. CDR3 length equals 14 residues. The germline CDR1 and CDR2 sequences are SGHRS and YFSETQ. DNA for the CDR3: TGCGCCAGCAAGCGGGAGGGGTCCTACAATGAGCAGTTCTTC. This codes for CASKREGSYNEQFF.

This sequence joins TRBV5-1 and TRBJ2-7, with TRBD1 identical over 7 bases. The J segment lost 3 bases and the V segment lost 1 base, leaving 7 bases of the junction unmatched. Germline-derived CDR1 and CDR2 are SGHRS and YFSETQ. The CDR3 length is 15 residues. The CDR3 DNA reads TGCGCCAGCAGCTTGAGAGGGGGCAGCGGCTACGAGCAGTACTTC. This gives the protein CASSLRGGSGYEQYF. Full variable domain (missing parts from reference TRBV5-1 and TRBJ2-7): KAGVTQTPRYLIKTRGQQVTLSCSPISGHRSVSWYQQTPGQGLQFLFEYFSETQRNKGNFPGRFSGRQFSNSRSEMNVSTLELGDSALYLCASSLRGGSGYEQYFGPGTRLTVT.

This clone was counted between two and nine times. The chain links TRBV28 to TRBJ2-3, with 7 bases that match TRBD1. The CDR3 is made up of 15 amino acids. Germline CDR1 and CDR2: MDHEN and SYDVKM. Germline trimming cut 7 bases from V and 6 bases from J; bases unmatched to any gene: 13. The CDR3 reads CASTSWDSSLDTQYF. In DNA form, the CDR3 reads TGTGCCAGCACCTCGTGGGACAGTTCCTTGGATACGCAGTATTTT.

The chain combines TRBV5-1 with TRBJ2-1; no firm D call. Germline V gene data show CDR1 as SGHRS and CDR2 as YFSETQ. This CDR3 spans 12 amino acids. Trimming removed 2 bases from V and 4 bases from J, with 4 bases in between. CDR3 residues: CASSLIYNEQFF. The CDR3 DNA reads TGCGCCAGCAGCTTAATTTACAATGAGCAGTTCTTC.

The chain has TRBV2 and TRBJ2-7; D possibly corresponds to TRBD2 (9 bases). The V and J ends lost 6 bases and 2 bases respectively, with 23 bases between them. The CDR3 is 17 amino acids. Germline values: CDR1 SNHLY, CDR2 FYNNEI. The CDR3 DNA is TGTGCCAGCAGAGGACAGGGAGGCGGGAGGGCCGCCTACGAGCAGTACTTC. Residues: CASRGQGGGRAAYEQYF.

The chain employs TRBV14 and TRBJ1-2; no definite D call. This CDR3 has 14 amino acids. V lost 0 bases and J 8 bases, leaving 13 bases between the germline ends. CDR1 is SGHDN, CDR2 FVKESK, per germline. CDR3 in amino acids: CASSQELTARGYTF. The DNA of the CDR3 is TGTGCCAGCAGCCAAGAGCTCACGGCGCGGGGCTACACCTTC.